This T cell receptor beta chain was sequenced for a study of blood T cell repertoires in COVID-19. Overall study context: Acute-phase and convalescent COVID-19 samples originated in the United States, Italy and Spain.

The authors' processing: Reference gene primer amplification in the assay estimated nucleated cell counts. The repertoire was sequenced with immunoSEQ multiplex PCR; TCRdb's copy has only in-frame clones and lacks some. The D gene and trimming were derived from the DNA, and the V and J assignments and clone size from that table. The table records around 110,000 clones, 90% of them present only once. The germline CDR1 and CDR2 sequences are LNHDA and SQIVND (reference sequence). V trimming: 7 bases; J trimming: 1 base; junction bases outside the gene matches: 2. The CDR3 extends over 13 amino acids. The TCR comes from a human donor with active COVID-19. The donor label of this sample is uncertain. V is TRBV19 and J is TRBJ1-1; 8 bases line up with TRBD1. Material: peripheral blood. The CDR3 nucleotides are TGTGCCAGTACCAGGGGGCGGAACACTGAAGCTTTCTTT. This codes for CASTRGRNTEAFF. Full variable domain (outside the CDR3, taken from reference TRBV19 and TRBJ1-1): DGGITQSPKYLFRKEGQNVTLSCEQNLNHDAMYWYRQDPGQGLRLIYYSQIVNDFQKGDIAEGYSVSREKKESFPLTVTSAQKNPTAFYLCASTRGRNTEAFFGQGTRLTVV.